This TCR beta chain was identified in a study of blood T cells in healthy people across ages. V was cut by 4 bases and J by 4 bases, with 14 bases left in between. The CDR3 spans 15 residues. CDR1 is MNHNS, CDR2 SASEGT, per germline. PCR was performed a second time for about 6 to 12 cycles using a sample-barcoded 5' primer and a J-beta primer mix. TCRdb redid the calling of the 5' RACE reads with MiXCR, one entry per CDR3 protein. The profile covers more than 1.4 million distinct CDR3 sequences, with around two fifths appearing a single time and under 8% taken by the ten largest. This sequence originates from a woman aged 18-29 years in good health. The chain links TRBV6-1 to TRBJ2-1, with D possibly being TRBD2 (6 bases). Sequenced material: blood. The CDR3 DNA sequence: TGTGCCAGCAGTGGAACCGGGACTGGATACAATGAGCAGTTCTTC. This translates into CASSGTGTGYNEQFF.